The next 26 T cell receptor beta chains were all read from a single sample in a study of T cell repertoires in cytomegalovirus infection. TCRdb re-derived calls from the reads in MiXCR, one entry per CDR3 protein. Counted here are around 710,000 distinct CDR3 sequences, almost 30% occurring once; the ten biggest clones make up about 12%. What these receptors recognize is not known. This sample comprised cultured CD8+ T cells from PBMCs, obtained from culture after CMV antigen stimulation. These receptors were obtained from a human donor in good health (CMV status not recorded). Some clones in this sample may be carry-over from other donors' samples.

The rearrangement joins TRBV7-4 to TRBJ2-3, with D maybe TRBD1 (7 bases). Germline CDR1 and CDR2: SGHVT and SQSDAQ. Deletions cut 2 bases from V and 1 base from J, with 16 bases between. The CDR3 covers 17 residues. The chain's CDR3 is CASSLRQGGLGTDTQYF. The CDR3, as DNA: TGTGCCAGCAGCTTAAGGCAGGGGGGTCTCGGCACAGATACGCAGTATTTT.

The chain recombines TRBV7-6 with TRBJ1-5, with 9 bases that match TRBD1. The germline gives CDR1 SGHVS, CDR2 FNYEAQ. The CDR3 spans 13 residues. V trimming: 5 bases; J trimming: 8 bases; junction bases outside the gene matches: 4. The CDR3 DNA is TGTGCCAGCAGCACTACAGGGGGCGAGCCCCAGCATTTT. Translation gives CASSTTGGEPQHF.

The chain uses TRBV11-2 and TRBJ2-7, with D possibly TRBD2 on 5 matching bases. CDR3 size: 17 residues. The germline gives CDR1 SGHAT, CDR2 FQNNGV. V lost 3 bases and J 1 base, leaving 19 bases between the germline ends. As DNA, the CDR3 is TGTGCCAGCAGCTTTTGGTCGGGAACATCCCCATCCTACGAGCAGTACGTC. It encodes CASSFWSGTSPSYEQYV.

The CDR3 bases are TGTGCCAGCACCGTTAGCGGGGGCCCCGGGGATGAGCAGTTCTTC. Amino acid sequence: CASTVSGGPGDEQFF. The chain combines TRBV12-3 or TRBV12-4 with TRBJ2-1; 9 bases fit TRBD2. The CDR3 covers 15 residues. J gave up 8 bases and V 7 bases, and 12 bases lay outside the gene matches.

This chain joins TRBV19 and TRBJ1-5; D gene ambiguous. V shed 6 bases and J shed 2 bases, with 11 bases lying between them. CDR1 is LNHDA and CDR2 is SQIVND in the germline V gene (reference sequence). The CDR3 is 14 residues long. DNA of the CDR3: TGTGCCAGTAGGATCTGGACGGGCAATCAGCCCCAGCATTTT. Translation gives CASRIWTGNQPQHF.

This chain connects TRBV11-2 to TRBJ2-3, with D uncertain. This CDR3 is 13 amino acids long. The V gene lost 3 bases and the J gene lost 1 base, with 5 bases spanning the gap. Germline CDR1 and CDR2: SGHAT and FQNNGV. CDR3 region: CASSFFRTDTQYF. The CDR3 coding sequence is TGTGCCAGCAGCTTCTTTCGCACAGATACGCAGTATTTT.

There are a few counts of this clonotype. This chain uses TRBV11-3 with TRBJ2-3; the D gene is possibly TRBD2 (6 bases). CDR1 is SGHNT and CDR2 is YENEEA in the germline V gene. The CDR3 sequence is 15 residues long. Trimming cost V 5 bases and J 4 bases, with 16 bases left between them. CDR3 in DNA: TGTGCCAGCAGCCCCGGGAATAGCGGCGCAGATACGCAGTATTTT. Translation: CASSPGNSGADTQYF.

This clonotype was seen only a few times. V and J are TRBV7-2 and TRBJ2-3, with D perhaps TRBD1 or TRBD2 (7 bases each). Germline-derived CDR1 and CDR2 are SGHTA and FQGNSA. Trimming removed 5 bases at V and 2 bases at J, with 14 bases between. This CDR3 region has 15 residues. CDR3 sequence: CASSLRGGFTDTQYF. The CDR3 DNA reads TGTGCCAGCAGCCTCAGGGGGGGGTTCACAGATACGCAGTATTTT.

This chain links TRBV19 with TRBJ1-5; D is undetermined. V gave up 5 bases and J gave up 8 bases, with 22 bases separating them. The CDR3 consists of 16 residues. Germline loops: CDR1 LNHDA, CDR2 SQIVND (reference sequence). CDR3 coding DNA: TGTGCCAGTAGTCTCCCCTCAATAGGGTTATCAAAGCCCCAGCATTTT. This encodes CASSLPSIGLSKPQHF.

Remarks on this clonotype: At one end, the junction sequence differs from germline, possibly due to a read error. The chain links TRBV5-3 to TRBJ2-1; perhaps TRBD1 as D (6 bases). TRBV5-3 carries the ORF label, with uncertain function. There are 15 residues in the CDR3. CDR3 DNA sequence: TGTGCCAGCAGCTTGGTGGAACAGGGCGGATTTTTGCAGTTCTTC. The encoded protein is CASSLVEQGGFLQFF.

The rearrangement uses TRBV11-3 and TRBJ2-3; D possibly corresponds to TRBD2 (6 bases). The V gene lost 4 bases and the J gene lost 1 base, with 12 bases spanning the gap. Germline V lookup: CDR1 SGHNT, CDR2 YENEEA. The length of the CDR3 is 15 residues. The CDR3 nucleotides read TGTGCCAGCAGCTCCTCTAGCGCCGGCACAGATACGCAGTATTTT. This sequence encodes CASSSSSAGTDTQYF.

This clonotype was seen at least ten times. A read error may account for a junction end that differs from germline. This chain uses TRBV4-1 with TRBJ2-1, with 7 positions matching TRBD1. Germline assignment: CDR1 MGHRA and CDR2 YSYEKL. The CDR3 contains 15 residues. CDR3 residues: CASSQDRSSYNEQFF. The CDR3 nucleotides are TGTGCTAGCAGCCAGGACAGGAGCTCCTACAATGAGCAGTTCTTC.

This clonotype was counted only a few times. The chain combines TRBV9 with TRBJ2-3; D call uncertain. Trimming removed 0 bases from V and 5 bases from J, with 16 bases in between. The CDR3 consists of 16 residues. Germline-derived CDR1 and CDR2 are SGDLS and YYNGEE. This chain's CDR3 is CASSVGSQTRRDTQYF. CDR3 in DNA: TGTGCCAGCAGCGTAGGAAGCCAGACAAGAAGAGATACGCAGTATTTT.

This chain links TRBV9 with TRBJ2-7; D is perhaps TRBD2 (5 bases). The V gene lost 3 bases and the J gene lost 0 bases, with 10 bases spanning the gap. Germline-derived CDR1 and CDR2 are SGDLS and YYNGEE. The CDR3 loop spans 14 amino acids. CDR3 protein: CASSAEGISYEQYF. The DNA of the CDR3 is TGTGCCAGCAGCGCCGAGGGAATCTCCTACGAGCAGTACTTC.

The chain recombines TRBV11-2 with TRBJ2-7; D not certain. Deletions cut 1 base from V and 6 bases from J, with 10 bases between. Germline loops: CDR1 SGHAT, CDR2 FQNNGV. The CDR3 has 13 residues. CDR3 coding DNA: TGTGCCAGCAGCTTAGTGCGTAAAACCGAGCAGTACGTC. Protein: CASSLVRKTEQYV.

This clonotype occurred a few times. This rearrangement joins TRBV28 to TRBJ2-6, with TRBD1 as a possible D gene (6 bases). CDR3 size: 16 residues. Trimming pared 5 bases from V and 4 bases from J, leaving 15 bases between. From germline, CDR1 is MDHEN and CDR2 SYDVKM. DNA for the CDR3: TGTGCCAGCAGTGACCTCTTGGGGGCAGGGGCCAACGTCCTGACTTTC. As protein: CASSDLLGAGANVLTF. The full variable domain, completed using reference TRBV28 and TRBJ2-6, is DVKVTQSSRYLVKRTGEKVFLECVQDMDHENMFWYRQDPGLGLRLIYFSYDVKMKEKGDIPEGYSVSREKKERFSLILESASTNQTSMYLCASSDLLGAGANVLTFGAGSRLTVL.

The rearrangement joins TRBV2 to TRBJ1-5, with a possible D match to TRBD1 (5 bases). Germline CDR1 reads SNHLY; CDR2 reads FYNNEI. The CDR3 consists of 14 residues. Between the trimmed V and J ends, which lost 8 bases and 0 bases, there was a span of 11 bases. CDR3 nucleotides: TGTGCCAGCTGCAGGGACCTTAGCAATCAGCCCCAGCATTTT. Translated, it gives CASCRDLSNQPQHF.

The chain carries TRBV4-1 and TRBJ1-1; no reliable D call. This CDR3 has 14 amino acids. With 4 bases removed from V and 4 bases from J, the gap between germline ends came to 13 bases. CDR1 MGHRA and CDR2 YSYEKL come from the germline V gene. The CDR3 DNA sequence: TGCGCCAGCAGCCCGAAAGGATTGAGCACTGAAGCTTTCTTT. It specifies CASSPKGLSTEAFF.

As for this clonotype: One end of the junction varies from germline; a read error may be responsible. This chain uses TRBV5-3 with TRBJ2-1; D remains ambiguous. TRBV5-3 is an ORF, with its function uncertain. CDR3 length: 15 residues. CDR3 sequence: CASSLQQAQDNEQFF. The DNA for the CDR3 is TGTGCCAGCAGCTTGCAACAAGCCCAGGACAATGAGCAGTTCTTC.

This clonotype appeared a few times. As DNA, the CDR3 is TGTGCCAGCAGCCCCCTTTATAACAGGGGGCAAGGCTACGAGCAGTACTTC. It is translated as CASSPLYNRGQGYEQYF. This sequence joins TRBV7-6 and TRBJ2-7; 9 bases map to TRBD1. V shed 5 bases and J 3 bases; nucleotides not matched to a gene: 14. There are 17 residues in the CDR3. The V gene's germline CDR1 is SGHVS and CDR2 FNYEAQ.

This clonotype was recorded a few times. V and J are TRBV7-8 and TRBJ2-7, with a possible D match to TRBD2 (6 bases). V was trimmed by 5 bases and J by 3 bases, leaving 23 bases between them. The CDR3 runs 17 residues. Germline loops: CDR1 SGHVS, CDR2 FQNEAQ. The chain's CDR3 is CASSHHTGGEDFYEQYV. The CDR3, as DNA: TGTGCCAGCAGCCACCACACCGGCGGGGAGGATTTCTACGAGCAGTACGTC.

The genes are TRBV4-1 and TRBJ1-1; D ambiguous. The V end lost 10 bases, the J end lost 0 bases, and 15 bases lay between the germline ends. Germline V CDR1 and CDR2: MGHRA, YSYEKL. The CDR3 runs to 14 residues. The CDR3 loop is CATSFRAMNTEAFF. As DNA, the CDR3 is TGCGCCACATCTTTTAGGGCCATGAACACTGAAGCTTTCTTT.

The chain combines TRBV7-3 with TRBJ1-1; D is unresolved. V was cut by 5 bases and J by 4 bases, with 11 bases left in between. The V gene's germline CDR1 is SGHTA and CDR2 FQGTGA. The CDR3 is 13 amino acids. This chain's CDR3 is CASSPYGSTEAFF. In DNA form, the CDR3 reads TGTGCCAGCAGCCCCTATGGGAGCACTGAAGCTTTCTTT.

The chain has TRBV7-2 and TRBJ2-5; no clear D. Trimming left V 1 base short and J 1 base short, with 13 bases between. CDR1 is SGHTA, CDR2 FQGNSA, per germline. CDR3 size: 16 residues. CDR3 residues: CASSLGTARSQETQYF. The CDR3 DNA is TGTGCCAGCAGCTTAGGGACCGCCAGGAGCCAAGAGACCCAGTACTTC.

This clonotype was counted ten times or more. The rearrangement joins TRBV7-9 to TRBJ2-5; D is perhaps TRBD1 (6 bases). V was trimmed by 4 bases and J by 5 bases, leaving 20 bases between them. Germline loops: CDR1 SEHNR, CDR2 FQNEAQ (reference sequence). The CDR3 consists of 16 residues. CDR3 residues: CASSSPGDTPPETQYF. As DNA, the CDR3 is TGTGCCAGCAGCTCCCCCGGGGACACCCCTCCGGAGACCCAGTACTTC.

This clonotype was seen more than once but under ten times. The chain couples TRBV7-6 to TRBJ2-4; TRBD2 aligns across 12 bases. The CDR3 spans 18 residues. Looked up from germline, CDR1 is SGHVS and CDR2 is FNYEAQ. The V and J ends lost 4 bases and 0 bases, in that order; junction bases with no gene match: 7. The DNA of the CDR3 is TGTGCCAGCAGCTCTAGCGGGGGGGCGAACCTAGCCAAAAACATTCAGTACTTC. As protein: CASSSSGGANLAKNIQYF.